These 4 T cell receptor beta chains were sequenced from one sample in a study of T cells in Graves' hyperthyroidism and ophthalmopathy (dated by TCRdb to about 2019). To prepare the library, multiplex PCR was applied. The listed sequencing device is Illumina HiSeq 2000. The TCR beta CDR3 regions were amplified from RNA transcripts. The TCR CDR3 was subjected to a first round of RT-PCR using the HTBI primer set and the Qiagen OneStep RT-PCR kit. The raw public reads went through TCRdb reprocessing: fastp at Q25, MiXCR clone calling, in-frame beta chains kept. Rows are combined by CDR3 protein, so each entry shows the most common genes and DNA. In all, the sample holds 500,000 to 600,000 distinct CDR3 sequences, and about 45% of those were seen once. About two fifths of the sample is taken by the ten largest. What was sequenced was peripheral blood or thyroid tissue (not recorded which). All receptors come from an adult woman with Graves' disease, either hyperthyroidism or ophthalmopathy (not recorded which).

V is TRBV6-1 and J is TRBJ2-5; maybe TRBD2 (6 bases). Trimming left V 7 bases short and J 7 bases short, with 13 bases between. Germline-derived CDR1 and CDR2 are MNHNS and SASEGT. This CDR3 has 12 amino acids. CDR3 amino acids: CASNGGIGTQYF. CDR3 sequence (DNA): TGTGCCAGCAATGGCGGGATCGGGACCCAGTACTTC.

This clonotype has only one observation. This sequence joins TRBV20-1 and TRBJ2-5; 9 nucleotides match TRBD2. The length of the CDR3 is 17 residues. Germline V lookup: CDR1 DFQATT, CDR2 SNEGSKA (reference sequence). The trim removed 2 bases at V and 7 bases at J, leaving 17 bases unmatched. The CDR3 sequence is CSARSDEASGTLWTQYF. Here the CDR3 DNA reads TGCAGTGCTAGATCCGATGAAGCTAGCGGGACCCTATGGACCCAGTACTTC.

The chain couples TRBV7-2 to TRBJ1-6; D not certain. The CDR3 is 15 amino acids. The germline V gene has CDR1 SGHTA and CDR2 FQGNSA. The ends were cut back, 6 bases at V and 6 bases at J, with 15 bases in the middle. The CDR3 coding sequence is TGTGCCAGCAGTAGATCGGGCCTGGCTAATTCACCCCTCCACTTT. Protein: CASSRSGLANSPLHF. Supplemented by reference TRBV7-2 and TRBJ1-6, the full variable domain reads GAGVSQSPSNKVTEKGKDVELRCDPISGHTALYWYRQSLGQGLEFLIYFQGNSAPDKSGLPSDRFSAERTGGSVSTLTIQRTQQEDSAVYLCASSRSGLANSPLHFGNGTRLTVT.

The V gene is TRBV20-1, the J gene TRBJ2-7, with 10 bases matching TRBD2. This CDR3 has 16 amino acids. Germline V gives CDR1 DFQATT, CDR2 SNEGSKA (reference sequence). V trimming: 5 bases; J trimming: 3 bases; junction bases outside the gene matches: 13. CDR3 protein: CSACTSEREGNYEQYF. The CDR3 nucleotides read TGCAGTGCTTGCACTTCAGAGCGGGAGGGGAACTACGAGCAGTACTTC.